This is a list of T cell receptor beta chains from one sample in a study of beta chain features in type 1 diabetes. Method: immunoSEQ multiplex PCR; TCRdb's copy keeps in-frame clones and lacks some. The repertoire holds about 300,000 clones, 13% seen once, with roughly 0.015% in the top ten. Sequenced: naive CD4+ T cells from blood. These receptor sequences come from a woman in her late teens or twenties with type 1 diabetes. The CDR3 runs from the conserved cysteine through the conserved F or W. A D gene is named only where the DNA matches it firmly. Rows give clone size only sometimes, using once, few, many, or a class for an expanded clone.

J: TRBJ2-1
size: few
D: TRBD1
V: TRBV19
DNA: TGTGCCAGTAGGAGGGGGCTGGATGAGCAGTTCTTC
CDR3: CASRRGLDEQFF

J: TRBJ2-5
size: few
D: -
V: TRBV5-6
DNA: TGTGCCAGCAGCTTGGACAGACAAGAGACCCAGTACTTC
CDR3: CASSLDRQETQYF

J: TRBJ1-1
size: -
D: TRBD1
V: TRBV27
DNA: TGTGCCACCCATCCAGACAGGGCGAACACTGAAGCTTTCTTT
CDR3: CATHPDRANTEAFF

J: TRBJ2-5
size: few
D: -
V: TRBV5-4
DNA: TGTGCCAGCAGCTTGGACAGGCGTGAGACCCAGTACTTC
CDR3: CASSLDRRETQYF

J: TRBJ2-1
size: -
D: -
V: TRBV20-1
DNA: TGCAGTGCTACCGGGAATGAGCAGTTCTTC
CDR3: CSATGNEQFF

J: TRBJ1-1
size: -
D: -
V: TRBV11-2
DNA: TGTGCCAGCAGCGCCCTTCGGGGGAGGAACACTGAAGCTTTCTTT
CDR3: CASSALRGRNTEAFF

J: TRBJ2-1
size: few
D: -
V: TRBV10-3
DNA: TGTGCCATCAGTGCCGACAGGCTTTACAATGAGCAGTTCTTC
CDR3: CAISADRLYNEQFF

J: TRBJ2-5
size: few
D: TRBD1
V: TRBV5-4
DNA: TGTGCCAGCAGCGGGGGACAGCCAACCTACCAAGAGACCCAGTACTTC
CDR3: CASSGGQPTYQETQYF

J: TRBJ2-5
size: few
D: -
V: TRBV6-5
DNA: TGTGCCAGCAGTTACTCGACAGGCAGGCGGGAGACCCAGTACTTC
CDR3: CASSYSTGRRETQYF

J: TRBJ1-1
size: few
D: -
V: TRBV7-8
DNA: TGTGCCAGCACCCCGACAGGGAACACTGAAGCTTTCTTT
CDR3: CASTPTGNTEAFF